This TCR beta chain originates from a study of cytomegalovirus exposure and HLA in healthy donors. Study outcomes and limitations: Relative to equally common others, HLA-associated TCR beta chains showed greater clonal expansion in a later analysis. Sequencing likely produced, as an artifact, a cluster of highly shared sequence variants.

As concerns this clone: As yet, its antigen is unknown.

Per the germline V gene, CDR1 is MDHEN and CDR2 is SYDVKM. With V trimmed by 6 bases and J by 0 bases, 11 bases remained unmatched. The CDR3 has 17 residues. Primers for the PCR totalled 60 Vbeta and 13 Jbeta. Original processing methods: The authors later counted 65 million to 80 million unique TCR beta chains, some 12 million of them shared. TCRdb's table, derived via immunoSEQ multiplex PCR, lists solely in-frame clones and lacks some. V and J calls and clone size are as listed in that table; D and trimming were resolved from the DNA. This sample carries 150,000 to 200,000 clones, roughly 80% of them seen once, and the ten largest clones take around 3.7%.

The rearrangement links TRBV28 to TRBJ2-1, with 7 bases matching TRBD2. Material for sequencing was PBMCs. The TCR was taken from a man in his forties or fifties in good health and CMV-seropositive. In nucleotides, the CDR3 is TGTGCCAGCAGATATAGCGCGGGAGTTCCCTCCTACAATGAGCAGTTCTTC. Translation: CASRYSAGVPSYNEQFF.